This record looks at one TCR beta chain sequence and its context. Its specificity is unknown. What the library attached to individual cDNA molecules were unique molecular identifiers. Each CDR3 protein gets one entry after TCRdb re-called the RACE reads with MiXCR. The sample shows about 350,000 distinct CDR3 sequences, around 5.5% of them seen only once. Time point here: pre-sensitization, week 0. Treatment denoted: therapeutic diphenylcyclopropenone sensitization with weekly scalp DPC. Germline V gene sequence: CDR1 LGHDT, CDR2 YNNKEL (reference sequence). Between the trimmed V and J ends, which lost 1 base and 0 bases, there was a span of 10 bases. The length of the CDR3 is 16 residues. This sample is drawn from a study of human T cells and chemical hapten exposure. Study-wide context: It was small differences in pooled library volume that mainly caused per-sample TCR yields to vary.

Study-level results: Expanded TCRs formed significantly more large CDR3 similarity clusters than controls. Patch test score rose with PT1 expanded TCR count, significant at thresholds 8, 16 and 32, not 4.

V and J are TRBV3-1 and TRBJ1-3; D ambiguous. This sample comprised whole blood, obtained in connection with sensitization to the hapten diphenylcyclopropenone (DPC). The TCR sequence derives from a woman between 18 and 29 years old with alopecia areata. Some clones in this sample may be carry-over from other donors' samples. The DNA of the CDR3 is TGTGCCAGCAGCCAAGGGGCGCCAAGCTCTGGAAACACCATATATTTT. It encodes CASSQGAPSSGNTIYF.